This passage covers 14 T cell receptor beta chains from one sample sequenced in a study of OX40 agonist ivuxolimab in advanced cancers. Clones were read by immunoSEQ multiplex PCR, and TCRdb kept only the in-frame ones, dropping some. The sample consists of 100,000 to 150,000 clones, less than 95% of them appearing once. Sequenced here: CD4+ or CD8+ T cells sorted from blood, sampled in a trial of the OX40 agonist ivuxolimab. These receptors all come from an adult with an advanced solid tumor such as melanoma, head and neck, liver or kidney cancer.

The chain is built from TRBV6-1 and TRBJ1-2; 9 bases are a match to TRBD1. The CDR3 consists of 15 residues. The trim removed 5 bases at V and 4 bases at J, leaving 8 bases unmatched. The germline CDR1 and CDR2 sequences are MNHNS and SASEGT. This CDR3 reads CASSTPGQGGYGYTF. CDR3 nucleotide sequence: TGTGCCAGCAGTACCCCGGGACAGGGAGGCTATGGCTACACCTTC.

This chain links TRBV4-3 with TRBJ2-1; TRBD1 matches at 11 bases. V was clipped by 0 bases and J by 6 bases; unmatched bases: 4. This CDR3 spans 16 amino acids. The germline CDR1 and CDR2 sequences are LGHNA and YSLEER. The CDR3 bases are TGCGCCAGCAGCCAAGATGGACAGGGGGCTGGCAATGAGCAGTTCTTC. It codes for CASSQDGQGAGNEQFF.

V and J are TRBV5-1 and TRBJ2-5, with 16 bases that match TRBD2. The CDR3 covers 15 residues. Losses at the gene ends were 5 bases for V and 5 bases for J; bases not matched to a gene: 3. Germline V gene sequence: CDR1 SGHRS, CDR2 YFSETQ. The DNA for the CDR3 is TGCGCCAGCAGACCGGGACTAGCGGGAGGGGAGACCCAGTACTTC. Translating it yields CASRPGLAGGETQYF.

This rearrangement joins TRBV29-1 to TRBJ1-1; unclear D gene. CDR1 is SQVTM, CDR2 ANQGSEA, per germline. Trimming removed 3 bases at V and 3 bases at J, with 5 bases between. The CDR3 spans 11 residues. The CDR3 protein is CSVDLYTEAFF. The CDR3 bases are TGCAGCGTTGATTTGTACACTGAAGCTTTCTTT. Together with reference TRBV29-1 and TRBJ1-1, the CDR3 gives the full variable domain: SAVISQKPSRDICQRGTSLTIQCQVDSQVTMMFWYRQQPGQSLTLIATANQGSEATYESGFVIDKFPISRPNLTFSTLTVSNMSPEDSSIYLCSVDLYTEAFFGQGTRLTVV.

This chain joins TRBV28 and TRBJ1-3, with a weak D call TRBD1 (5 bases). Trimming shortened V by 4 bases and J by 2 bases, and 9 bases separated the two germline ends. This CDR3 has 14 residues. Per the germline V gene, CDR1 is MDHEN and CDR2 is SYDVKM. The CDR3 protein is CASSSDTAGNTIYF. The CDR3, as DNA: TGTGCCAGCAGTTCGGACACCGCTGGAAACACCATATATTTT.

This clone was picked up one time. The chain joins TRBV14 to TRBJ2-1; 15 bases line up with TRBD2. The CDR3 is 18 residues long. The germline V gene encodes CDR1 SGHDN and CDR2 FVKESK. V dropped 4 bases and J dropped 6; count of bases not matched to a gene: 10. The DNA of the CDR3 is TGTGCCAGCAGCCCGCTTTTGGGACTAGCGGGAGGAAGCAATGAGCAGTTCTTC. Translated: CASSPLLGLAGGSNEQFF.

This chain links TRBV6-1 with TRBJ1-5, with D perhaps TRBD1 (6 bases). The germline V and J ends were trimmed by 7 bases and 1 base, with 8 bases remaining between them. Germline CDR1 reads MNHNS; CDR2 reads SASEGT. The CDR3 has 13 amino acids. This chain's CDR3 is CASTGQSNQPQHF. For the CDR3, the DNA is TGTGCCAGCACAGGACAGAGCAATCAGCCCCAGCATTTT.

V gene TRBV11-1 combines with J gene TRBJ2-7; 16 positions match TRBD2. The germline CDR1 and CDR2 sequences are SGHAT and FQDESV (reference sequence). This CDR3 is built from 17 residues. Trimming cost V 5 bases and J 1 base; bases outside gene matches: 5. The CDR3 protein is CASSPGTSGRGSYEQYF. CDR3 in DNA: TGTGCCAGCAGCCCCGGGACTAGCGGGAGGGGTTCCTACGAGCAGTACTTC.

This CDR3 is CASSFRTGGEQFF. The CDR3 region has the DNA TGTGCCAGCAGCTTTCGGACTGGAGGTGAGCAGTTCTTC. This rearrangement joins TRBV5-4 to TRBJ2-1; D possibly corresponds to TRBD2 (5 bases). The CDR3 totals 13 residues. Looked up from germline, CDR1 is SGHNT and CDR2 is YYREEE (reference sequence). V gave up 2 bases and J gave up 9 bases, with 12 bases separating them. The complete variable domain, with remaining parts taken from reference TRBV5-4 and TRBJ2-1, reads ETGVTQSPTHLIKTRGQQVTLRCSSQSGHNTVSWYQQALGQGPQFIFQYYREEENGRGNFPPRFSGLQFPNYSSELNVNALELDDSALYLCASSFRTGGEQFFGPGTRLTVL.

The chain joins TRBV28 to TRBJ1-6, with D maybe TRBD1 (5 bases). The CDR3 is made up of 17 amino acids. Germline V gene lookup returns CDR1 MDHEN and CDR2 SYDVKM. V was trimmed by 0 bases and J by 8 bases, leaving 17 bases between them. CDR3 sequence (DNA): TGTGCCAGCAGTTTATGGGGACGGGGCGGTGGGTATTCACCCCTCCACTTT. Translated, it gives CASSLWGRGGGYSPLHF. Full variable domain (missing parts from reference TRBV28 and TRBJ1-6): DVKVTQSSRYLVKRTGEKVFLECVQDMDHENMFWYRQDPGLGLRLIYFSYDVKMKEKGDIPEGYSVSREKKERFSLILESASTNQTSMYLCASSLWGRGGGYSPLHFGNGTRLTVT.

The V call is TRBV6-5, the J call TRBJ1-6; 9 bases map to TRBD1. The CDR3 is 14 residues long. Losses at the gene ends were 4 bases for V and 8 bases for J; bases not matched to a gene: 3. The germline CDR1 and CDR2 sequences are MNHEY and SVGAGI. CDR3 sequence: CASSSDRGDSPLHF. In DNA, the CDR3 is TGTGCCAGCAGTTCCGACAGGGGGGATTCACCCCTCCACTTT.

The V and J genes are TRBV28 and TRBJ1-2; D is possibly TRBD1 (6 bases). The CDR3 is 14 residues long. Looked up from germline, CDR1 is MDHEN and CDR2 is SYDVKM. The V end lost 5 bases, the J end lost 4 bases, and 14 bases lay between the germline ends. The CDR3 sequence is CASSRRGAAYGYTF. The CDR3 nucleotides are TGTGCCAGCAGTCGACGGGGGGCGGCCTATGGCTACACCTTC.

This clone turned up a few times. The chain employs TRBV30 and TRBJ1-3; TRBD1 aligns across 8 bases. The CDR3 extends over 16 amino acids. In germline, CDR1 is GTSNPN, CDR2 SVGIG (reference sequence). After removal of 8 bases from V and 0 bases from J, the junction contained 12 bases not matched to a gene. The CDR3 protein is CARDRSDHISGNTIYF. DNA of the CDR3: TGTGCCCGGGACAGGTCAGACCACATCTCTGGAAACACCATATATTTT.

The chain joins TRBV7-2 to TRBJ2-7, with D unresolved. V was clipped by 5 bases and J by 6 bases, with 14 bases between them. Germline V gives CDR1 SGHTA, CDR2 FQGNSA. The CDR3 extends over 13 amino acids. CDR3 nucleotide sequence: TGTGCCAGCAGCCGCCAGATTGGGGTCGAGCAGTACTTC. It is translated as CASSRQIGVEQYF.